This TCR beta chain derives from a study of response to subunit inactivated influenza vaccine. Study-level results: Researchers suggested that each seasonal influenza vaccination recruits few new T cells.

Notes on this clonotype: The target antigen is unknown.

V lost 7 bases to trimming and J lost 2 bases, with 14 bases between them. The length of the CDR3 is 14 residues. CDR1 and CDR2 (germline): SGHRS, YFSETQ. TCRdb recomputed calls from the RT-PCR reads with MiXCR, one row per CDR3 protein. The data show about half a million distinct CDR3 sequences, with less than 30% seen just once and 1.9% held by the top ten. The sequence came from a man aged 50 or older who received an inactivated influenza vaccine. The chain uses TRBV5-1 and TRBJ2-3; TRBD1 might be the D (6 bases). The material sequenced was CD4+ T cells sorted from PBMCs, taken 5 to 6 days after vaccination. Here the CDR3 DNA reads TGCGCCAGCGAGCCGGGACACTACACAGATACGCAGTATTTT. Translation: CASEPGHYTDTQYF.